The clone carrying this T cell receptor (beta chain) is termed medium-sized. Semi-nested PCR with reverse primers in the TRAC or TRBC constant regions amplified each chain separately. RNA input for cDNA ranged from roughly 3.5 to 500 ng. Each CDR3 protein gets one entry after TCRdb re-called the 5' RACE reads with MiXCR. The table has thousands of distinct CDR3 sequences, 18% seen once. CD8+ T cells were enriched with magnetic beads. FACS isolated CD3+TCRαβ+CD8 single positive T cells before RNA extraction. This entry belongs to a study of T cells generated in artificial thymic organoids. Study in general: FACS removed CD4 immature single positive or double positive precursors in some experiments.

The sample taken for sequencing was naive CD8+ T cells from the thymus. Subset denoted: CD3+TCRalphabeta+CD8SP T cells; for blood, CD45RO-CCR7+ naive CD8+ T cells. This receptor was obtained from a human donor who gave cord blood stem cells for thymic organoid culture, a cardiac surgery patient who gave postnatal thymus, or a blood donor (not recorded which).

Here the CDR3 DNA reads TGTGCCAGCAGTCACAGGCCGATGGGGTATGGCTACACCTTC. It codes for CASSHRPMGYGYTF. The rearrangement links TRBV12-3 or TRBV12-4 to TRBJ1-2; TRBD1 is a possible D gene (5 bases). The V gene lost 5 bases and the J gene lost 5 bases, with 15 bases spanning the gap. The CDR3 is made up of 14 amino acids.